Sequencing of this T cell receptor (beta chain) was carried out in a study of control samples from healthy donors and cancer patients. The germline V gene has CDR1 SNHLY and CDR2 FYNNEI. Trimming pared 1 base from V and 6 bases from J, leaving 12 bases between. The CDR3 length is 14 residues. Assay: immunoSEQ multiplex PCR; the TCRdb copy retains only in-frame clones and omits some. Of some 120,000 clones in the sample, around 92% are singletons; the top ten hold 40%. This chain uses TRBV2 with TRBJ1-2, with TRBD1 as a possible D gene (5 bases). The sequencing sample was made of blood. The clonotype was recovered from a man aged 45-65 years in good health. The CDR3 spells CASSEEGILDGYTF. The CDR3 nucleotides read TGTGCCAGCAGTGAAGAGGGGATCTTGGATGGCTACACCTTC.